The following is a TCR beta chain sequence with its context. Its antigen is as yet unknown. This entry belongs to a study of radiation and T cells in renal cell carcinoma. Time point of the sample: blood 4 weeks post-SBRT, at nephrectomy. Described treatment: 15 Gy SBRT to primary tumor, nephrectomy 4 weeks later. Blood was sampled at baseline, 2 weeks and 4 weeks after SBRT. Broader study findings: Pretreatment tumor biopsies were lacking, so baseline clonotypes are unknown.

After removal of 6 bases from V and 6 bases from J, the junction contained 15 bases not matched to a gene. Germline loops: CDR1 MNHNS, CDR2 SASEGT. The CDR3 consists of 16 residues. TCRdb's copy holds only in-frame clones and misses some; the assay was immunoSEQ multiplex PCR. Among 150,000 or so clones listed, around 90% were seen once. The sample was blood, taken from a patient whose treatment included radiotherapy and nephrectomy. The gene calls are TRBV6-1 and TRBJ1-1; 8 nucleotides agree with TRBD1. The clonotype was recovered from a woman in her fifties or sixties with renal cell carcinoma. CDR3 region: CASRERLGQGSSEAFF. In nucleotides, the CDR3 is TGTGCCAGCAGGGAACGGCTTGGACAGGGTTCTTCTGAAGCTTTCTTT.